Presented here are 24 T cell receptor beta chains from one specimen sequenced in a study of blood T cell repertoires in COVID-19. The assay was immunoSEQ multiplex PCR, and TCRdb's table has in-frame clones only and misses some. The sample yields approximately 250,000 clones, more than 85% seen once. The source material was peripheral blood. Source of these receptors: a man between 18 and 29 years old with active or convalescent COVID-19.

The chain employs TRBV7-9 and TRBJ1-1; D gene uncertain. The V and J ends lost 1 base and 5 bases respectively, with 14 bases between them. Germline lookup yields CDR1 SEHNR and CDR2 FQNEAQ (reference sequence). This CDR3 is 15 amino acids long. For the CDR3, the DNA is TGTGCCAGCAGCTTAGGGGTGGGAGAGTGGACTGAAGCTTTCTTT. Its protein is CASSLGVGEWTEAFF. The variable domain in full, completed from reference TRBV7-9 and TRBJ1-1, reads DTGVSQNPRHKITKRGQNVTFRCDPISEHNRLYWYRQTLGQGPEFLTYFQNEAQLEKSRLLSDRFSAERPKGSFSTLEIQRTEQGDSAMYLCASSLGVGEWTEAFFGQGTRLTVV.

In this sample, this clone turned up a few times. The CDR3 DNA is TGTGCCAGCAGCGTAGAAACAGGAGTCTACACCTTC. Amino acid sequence: CASSVETGVYTF. This chain joins TRBV9 and TRBJ1-2; D is possibly TRBD1 (5 bases). The CDR3 spans 12 residues. Germline CDR1 reads SGDLS; CDR2 reads YYNGEE. V lost 0 bases to trimming and J lost 10 bases, with 10 bases between them.

The V and J genes are TRBV6-5 and TRBJ1-4; 10 bases agree with TRBD1. This CDR3 is 14 amino acids long. CDR1 and CDR2 from the germline V gene are MNHEY and SVGAGI. After removal of 6 bases from V and 7 bases from J, the junction contained 5 bases not matched to a gene. CDR3 sequence (DNA): TGTGCCAGCAGACGGACAGGGGGGGGTGAAAAACTGTTTTTT. Translated, it gives CASRRTGGGEKLFF.

V is TRBV28 and J is TRBJ1-1; D gene uncertain. V lost 6 bases and J 5 bases, leaving 13 bases between the germline ends. Looked up from germline, CDR1 is MDHEN and CDR2 is SYDVKM. This CDR3 contains 13 residues. For the CDR3, the DNA is TGTGCCAGCAGCTCCGACCGGAGGACTGAAGCTTTCTTT. It translates to CASSSDRRTEAFF.

For this clone: This sample also contains other DNA sequences that code for the same CDR3. The V gene is TRBV5-5, the J gene TRBJ1-1; D may be TRBD1 (5 bases). CDR3 length: 13 amino acids. CDR1 is SGHKS, CDR2 YYEKEE, per germline (reference sequence). V lost 3 bases and J 3 bases, leaving 9 bases between the germline ends. This CDR3 is CASSWKGDTEAFF. CDR3 coding DNA: TGTGCCAGCAGCTGGAAAGGGGACACTGAAGCTTTCTTT.

V gene TRBV9 combines with J gene TRBJ2-1; TRBD1 might be the D (5 bases). The CDR3 sequence is 13 residues long. CDR1 is SGDLS, CDR2 YYNGEE, per germline. The ends were cut back, 4 bases at V and 8 bases at J, with 13 bases in the middle. In nucleotides, the CDR3 is TGTGCCAGCAGCTTTGCAGGGATTGATGAGCAGTTCTTC. Translation gives CASSFAGIDEQFF.

The chain recombines TRBV9 with TRBJ2-1; no definite D call. Germline V gene sequence: CDR1 SGDLS, CDR2 YYNGEE. Trimming removed 0 bases from V and 6 bases from J, with 16 bases in between. There are 16 residues in the CDR3. The CDR3 DNA is TGTGCCAGCAGCGTAGCACCGGGTTTGTATCCCAATGAGCAGTTCTTC. The encoded protein is CASSVAPGLYPNEQFF.

J is TRBJ2-5 and V is TRBV5-4; 13 bases are a match to TRBD2. The CDR3 covers 17 residues. V lost 2 bases to trimming and J lost 5 bases; unmatched junction nucleotides: 9. CDR1 and CDR2 (germline): SGHNT, YYREEE (reference sequence). In DNA, the CDR3 is TGTGCCAGCAGCTTCGGGACTAGCGGGGTGGATGAGGAGACCCAGTACTTC. It yields the protein CASSFGTSGVDEETQYF.

The rearrangement joins TRBV7-2 to TRBJ2-7, with 7 bases matching TRBD2. Germline V gene lookup returns CDR1 SGHTA and CDR2 FQGNSA. The V segment lost 3 bases and the J segment 6 bases; nucleotides outside the gene matches: 8. This CDR3 has 14 residues. CDR3 DNA sequence: TGTGCCAGCAGCTTTGCGGGAGAAGAGATCGAGCAGTACTTC. Its translation is CASSFAGEEIEQYF.

The chain links TRBV28 to TRBJ1-1; D ambiguous. The CDR3 extends over 14 amino acids. V shed 3 bases and J shed 1 base, with 9 bases lying between them. Germline CDR1 and CDR2: MDHEN and SYDVKM. The CDR3 bases are TGTGCCAGCAGTTTGGGAGGAAAGAACACTGAAGCTTTCTTT. Translating it yields CASSLGGKNTEAFF.

The CDR3 sequence is CAWSGGNTEAFF. As DNA, the CDR3 is TGTGCCTGGAGCGGGGGGAACACTGAAGCTTTCTTT. This chain links TRBV30 with TRBJ1-1, with D perhaps matching TRBD1 (5 bases). The CDR3 totals 12 residues. Germline CDR1 reads GTSNPN; CDR2 reads SVGIG (reference sequence). V was cut by 3 bases and J by 1 base, with 6 bases left in between.

V and J are TRBV24-1 and TRBJ1-4; D is uncertain. This CDR3 has 14 amino acids. Germline assignment: CDR1 KGHDR and CDR2 SFDVKD. V gave up 5 bases and J gave up 0 bases, with 6 bases separating them. The CDR3 here is CATSGGTTNEKLFF. In DNA, the CDR3 is TGTGCCACCAGTGGAGGTACAACTAATGAAAAACTGTTTTTT.

The V gene is TRBV29-1, the J gene TRBJ1-4; D remains unclear. This CDR3 has 13 amino acids. Trimming pared 5 bases from V and 0 bases from J, leaving 7 bases between. Germline CDR1 and CDR2: SQVTM and ANQGSEA. The CDR3 coding sequence is TGCAGCGTTAACTCTGCAACTAATGAAAAACTGTTTTTT. This encodes CSVNSATNEKLFF.

The chain links TRBV3-1 (or the pseudogene TRBV3-2) to TRBJ2-3; 15 bases are a match to TRBD2. J lost 1 base, V lost 4 bases, and 6 bases had no gene match. This CDR3 is 18 amino acids long. The germline V gene encodes CDR1 LGHDT and CDR2 YNNKEL (reference sequence). The CDR3 is CASSPMGLAGGGTDTQYF. CDR3 coding DNA: TGTGCCAGCAGCCCTATGGGACTAGCGGGGGGTGGCACAGATACGCAGTATTTT.

V is TRBV7-2 and J is TRBJ1-2; D may be TRBD1 (5 bases). V gave up 7 bases and J gave up 4 bases, with 13 bases separating them. This CDR3 is built from 13 residues. Germline V gene data show CDR1 as SGHTA and CDR2 as FQGNSA. CDR3 sequence (DNA): TGTGCCAGCACCATTATAGACAGCTATGGCTACACCTTC. Translated: CASTIIDSYGYTF.

J is TRBJ1-2 and V is TRBV10-3; maybe TRBD1 (6 bases). CDR1 and CDR2 from the germline V gene are ENHRY and SYGVKD. The CDR3 runs to 14 residues. Trimming shortened V by 6 bases and J by 4 bases, and 15 bases separated the two germline ends. This CDR3 is CAISPGQLIYGYTF. The CDR3 DNA follows: TGTGCCATCAGCCCTGGACAGTTGATCTATGGCTACACCTTC.

This clone appeared a single time. This rearrangement joins TRBV27 to TRBJ2-2; D gene unclear. V lost 3 bases, J lost 2 bases, and 7 bases lay in between. The CDR3 is made up of 14 amino acids. The germline CDR1 and CDR2 sequences are MNHEY and SMNVEV (reference sequence). The CDR3, as DNA: TGTGCCAGCAGTTTGACTTTTAACACCGGGGAGCTGTTTTTT. As protein: CASSLTFNTGELFF.

The J gene is TRBJ1-1, the V gene TRBV18, with 10 bases that match TRBD1. This CDR3 contains 18 residues. The J segment lost 4 bases and the V segment lost 6 bases, leaving 17 bases of the junction unmatched. Germline V gene lookup returns CDR1 KGHSH and CDR2 LQKENI. The DNA for the CDR3 is TGTGCCAGCTCTACGTACACCCCCGGGACAGGGGTATCCACTGAAGCTTTCTTT. It translates to CASSTYTPGTGVSTEAFF.

V gene TRBV28 combines with J gene TRBJ1-4, with 8 positions matching TRBD1. The CDR3 is 19 amino acids. V gave up 3 bases and J gave up 0 bases; unmatched junction bases: 12. Germline lookup yields CDR1 MDHEN and CDR2 SYDVKM. The CDR3 loop reads CASSLGDRGLSSTNEKLFF. DNA for the CDR3: TGTGCCAGCAGTTTGGGAGACAGGGGATTATCTTCAACTAATGAAAAACTGTTTTTT.

V and J are TRBV4-2 and TRBJ2-2; TRBD2 matches 12 bases. CDR3 size: 19 residues. Germline trimming cut 0 bases from V and 4 bases from J; bases unmatched to any gene: 9. The germline CDR1 and CDR2 sequences are LGHNA and YNFKEQ. For the CDR3, the DNA is TGTGCCAGCAGCCAAGAAGGGCTAGCGGGAGGGCCAAGCACCGGGGAGCTGTTTTTT. It specifies CASSQEGLAGGPSTGELFF.

The chain carries TRBV7-2 and TRBJ2-1; 8 nucleotides match TRBD2. Germline V gene lookup returns CDR1 SGHTA and CDR2 FQGNSA. V dropped 2 bases and J dropped 4; count of bases not matched to a gene: 4. This CDR3 contains 15 residues. CDR3 nucleotide sequence: TGTGCCAGCAGCTTATCACCGGGGGGGTACAATGAGCAGTTCTTC. As protein: CASSLSPGGYNEQFF. The full variable domain, with the rest looked up from reference TRBV7-2 and TRBJ2-1, is GAGVSQSPSNKVTEKGKDVELRCDPISGHTALYWYRQSLGQGLEFLIYFQGNSAPDKSGLPSDRFSAERTGGSVSTLTIQRTQQEDSAVYLCASSLSPGGYNEQFFGPGTRLTVL.

V is TRBV18 and J is TRBJ2-1; 10 nucleotides agree with TRBD2. Per germline, CDR1 KGHSH and CDR2 LQKENI. The CDR3 runs 14 residues. The junction had 12 bases not matched to a gene; V was cut back by 6 bases and J by 13 bases. CDR3 sequence: CASSGTSELRAQFF. The CDR3 DNA sequence: TGTGCCAGCTCCGGGACTAGCGAGCTGAGGGCCCAGTTCTTC.

The chain combines TRBV24-1 with TRBJ2-3; the D gene is possibly TRBD1 (6 bases). Trimming removed 3 bases from V and 4 bases from J, with 19 bases in between. CDR3 length equals 17 residues. Germline V gives CDR1 KGHDR, CDR2 SFDVKD. The CDR3 nucleotides read TGTGCCACCAGTGATCCCCCTTTTGGGGGCTCGGCAGATACGCAGTATTTT. Protein: CATSDPPFGGSADTQYF.

This clone was detected only a few times. The genes are TRBV7-9 and TRBJ2-1; 9 positions match TRBD1. The CDR3 runs 15 residues. The V gene's germline CDR1 is SEHNR and CDR2 FQNEAQ (reference sequence). J lost 1 base, V lost 4 bases, and 2 bases had no gene match. DNA of the CDR3: TGTGCCAGCAGCTACGGACAGGGGTCCTACAATGAGCAGTTCTTC. Its translation: CASSYGQGSYNEQFF.